A single sample is the source of the 23 T cell receptor beta chains below, sequenced in a study of shared clonotypes between healthy human individuals. Repertoires were generated with immunoSEQ multiplex PCR, while TCRdb's copy carries only in-frame clones and drops some. The sample carries over 2,000,000 clones, 93% recorded once. Naive CD8 isolation took CD45RO-negative cells positively selected for CCR7 and excluded terminally differentiated effector memory CD45RA+ cells. Material: naive CD8+ T cells from PBMCs. These receptor sequences come from a man between 18 and 29 years old in good health. Some clones in this sample may be carry-over from other donors' samples.

The chain uses TRBV9 and TRBJ2-1; D ambiguous. Germline V lookup: CDR1 SGDLS, CDR2 YYNGEE. There are 11 residues in the CDR3. V dropped 0 bases and J dropped 8 bases, with 3 bases sitting between them. CDR3 DNA sequence: TGTGCCAGCAGCGTAGGGCATGAGCAGTTCTTC. Protein sequence: CASSVGHEQFF.

The V and J genes are TRBV6-4 and TRBJ1-1, with 8 bases aligning to TRBD1. Unmatched junction bases numbered 8, after V lost 2 bases and J lost 0 bases. Germline V gives CDR1 MRHNA, CDR2 SNTAGT. The CDR3 runs 17 residues. The CDR3 spells CASSDRYRGIMNTEAFF. The CDR3 bases are TGTGCCAGCAGTGACCGATACAGGGGGATCATGAACACTGAAGCTTTCTTT.

The CDR3 is CASSFRGASYTDTQYF. The CDR3 nucleotides are TGTGCCAGCAGTTTTCGGGGGGCGAGTTACACAGATACGCAGTATTTT. The V call is TRBV27, the J call TRBJ2-3, with D maybe TRBD2 (7 bases). The CDR3 loop spans 16 amino acids. V gave up 3 bases and J gave up 2 bases, with 15 bases separating them. CDR1 and CDR2 from the germline V gene are MNHEY and SMNVEV (reference sequence).

The chain links TRBV20-1 to TRBJ2-1; D call uncertain. Germline CDR1 DFQATT, CDR2 SNEGSKA (reference sequence). Trimming cost V 0 bases and J 13 bases, with 10 bases left between them. This CDR3 region has 11 residues. The CDR3 spells CSARDVQLQFF. The CDR3 nucleotides read TGCAGTGCTAGAGATGTCCAGTTACAGTTCTTC.

The chain carries TRBV6-6 and TRBJ2-1; 12 positions agree with TRBD1. The CDR3 has 16 amino acids. Germline assignment: CDR1 MNHNY and CDR2 SVGAGI (reference sequence). V dropped 5 bases and J dropped 6; count of bases not matched to a gene: 8. The CDR3 reads CASSPGTGGVGNEQFF. CDR3 bases: TGTGCCAGCAGTCCCGGGACAGGGGGCGTCGGCAATGAGCAGTTCTTC.

The CDR3 protein is CSVEDPAGGRYEQFF. The CDR3 bases are TGCAGCGTTGAAGACCCAGCGGGAGGCCGATATGAGCAGTTCTTC. The rearrangement links TRBV29-1 to TRBJ2-1; 9 bases are shared with TRBD2. Looked up from germline, CDR1 is SQVTM and CDR2 is ANQGSEA. The J segment lost 8 bases and the V segment lost 0 bases, leaving 8 bases of the junction unmatched. The CDR3 sequence is 15 residues long.

The chain carries TRBV6-5 and TRBJ2-1; tentatively, D is TRBD1 (6 bases). CDR1 MNHEY and CDR2 SVGAGI come from the germline V gene. CDR3 length equals 14 residues. The V end lost 3 bases, the J end lost 8 bases, and 14 bases lay between the germline ends. The CDR3 DNA follows: TGTGCCAGCAGTTATCACCCAGGGGCCGATGAGCAGTTCTTC. It yields the protein CASSYHPGADEQFF.

The genes are TRBV29-1 and TRBJ1-4, with 9 bases that match TRBD1. Per germline, CDR1 SQVTM and CDR2 ANQGSEA. The junction had 21 bases not matched to a gene; V was cut back by 7 bases and J by 0 bases. CDR3 length: 20 residues. CDR3: CSALEMGDRDTFATNEKLFF. DNA for the CDR3: TGCAGCGCCCTTGAGATGGGGGACAGGGATACTTTTGCAACTAATGAAAAACTGTTTTTT.

This rearrangement joins TRBV19 to TRBJ1-2, with 7 positions matching TRBD1. V was pared by 6 bases and J by 5 bases, with 15 bases of the junction left unmatched. This CDR3 region has 16 residues. The germline CDR1 and CDR2 sequences are LNHDA and SQIVND (reference sequence). CDR3 coding DNA: TGTGCCAGTAGGACCGGGCCCCGACAGGGCGGGTATGGCTACACCTTC. Its protein product is CASRTGPRQGGYGYTF.

This rearrangement joins TRBV19 to TRBJ2-6; D ambiguous. The CDR3 is 15 amino acids. Germline lookup yields CDR1 LNHDA and CDR2 SQIVND (reference sequence). With 7 bases removed from V and 2 bases from J, the gap between germline ends came to 12 bases. CDR3 in amino acids: CASTYLVAGANVLTF. The CDR3 nucleotides are TGTGCCAGTACCTACTTAGTGGCTGGGGCCAACGTCCTGACTTTC. Using reference TRBV19 and TRBJ2-6 for the parts outside the CDR3, the full variable domain is DGGITQSPKYLFRKEGQNVTLSCEQNLNHDAMYWYRQDPGQGLRLIYYSQIVNDFQKGDIAEGYSVSREKKESFPLTVTSAQKNPTAFYLCASTYLVAGANVLTFGAGSRLTVL.

The V call is TRBV29-1, the J call TRBJ2-1, with D unresolved. CDR1 and CDR2 (germline): SQVTM, ANQGSEA. V was clipped by 0 bases and J by 4 bases, with 19 bases between them. The CDR3 length is 17 residues. The CDR3 loop is CSVEDPHEARRYNEQFF. The CDR3, as DNA: TGCAGCGTTGAAGATCCCCATGAGGCCCGCCGTTACAATGAGCAGTTCTTC.

This rearrangement joins TRBV28 to TRBJ2-2; 7 bases match TRBD2. V lost 7 bases, J lost 4 bases, and 6 bases stayed unmatched. The CDR3 has 14 residues. Germline-derived CDR1 and CDR2 are MDHEN and SYDVKM. The CDR3 protein is CASMESGGTGELFF. The CDR3 DNA sequence: TGTGCCAGCATGGAATCGGGGGGCACCGGGGAGCTGTTTTTT.

The chain uses TRBV29-1 and TRBJ2-3; the D is unclear. The V end was cut by 8 bases, the J end by 3 bases, with 6 bases between. The CDR3 consists of 10 residues. Germline V gene lookup returns CDR1 SQVTM and CDR2 ANQGSEA. The CDR3 sequence is CSTFTDTQYF. The CDR3 DNA follows: TGCAGCACCTTTACAGATACGCAGTATTTT.

This sequence joins TRBV7-9 and TRBJ1-1; possibly TRBD1 for D (6 bases). The CDR3 totals 14 residues. Trimming removed 5 bases at V and 2 bases at J, with 12 bases between. Germline assignment: CDR1 SEHNR and CDR2 FQNEAQ (reference sequence). The CDR3 region has the DNA TGTGCCAGCAGCCCGGGACATTACAACACTGAAGCTTTCTTT. This sequence encodes CASSPGHYNTEAFF.

The rearrangement joins TRBV7-9 to TRBJ1-1, with a possible D match to TRBD1 (5 bases). The CDR3 has 15 amino acids. Trimming left V 4 bases short and J 1 base short, with 13 bases between. The germline CDR1 and CDR2 sequences are SEHNR and FQNEAQ (reference sequence). The CDR3 loop reads CASSSYPGSNTEAFF. The CDR3 nucleotides read TGTGCCAGCAGCTCTTATCCAGGGTCGAACACTGAAGCTTTCTTT.

The rearrangement joins TRBV5-6 to TRBJ1-2; D ambiguous. V gave up 5 bases and J gave up 3 bases, with 23 bases separating them. CDR1 is SGHDT, CDR2 YYEEEE, per germline. The length of the CDR3 is 17 residues. The CDR3 sequence is CASSTPKGLRNYYGYTF. In DNA, the CDR3 is TGTGCCAGCAGTACCCCCAAAGGGCTCAGAAACTACTATGGCTACACCTTC.

The V and J genes are TRBV9 and TRBJ1-2; D uncertain. CDR1 SGDLS and CDR2 YYNGEE come from the germline V gene. V gave up 4 bases and J gave up 4 bases, with 8 bases separating them. The CDR3 sequence is 12 residues long. The CDR3 sequence is CASSHLSYGYTF. The CDR3 DNA sequence: TGTGCCAGCAGCCACCTGAGCTATGGCTACACCTTC.

Worth noting for this clone: Other nucleotide sequences in the sample specify the same CDR3. The chain recombines TRBV9 with TRBJ2-2; weak D call: TRBD2 (5 bases). The CDR3 is 16 amino acids. V lost 4 bases and J lost 1, with 14 bases in between. Looked up from germline, CDR1 is SGDLS and CDR2 is YYNGEE. The CDR3 coding sequence is TGTGCCAGCAGCCCCCGCGCGGGCGGGAACACCGGGGAGCTGTTTTTT. Translated, it gives CASSPRAGGNTGELFF.

V gene TRBV27 combines with J gene TRBJ2-7, with D possibly TRBD2 on 6 matching bases. Per the germline V gene, CDR1 is MNHEY and CDR2 is SMNVEV (reference sequence). The CDR3 contains 13 residues. The V and J ends lost 4 bases and 2 bases respectively, with 9 bases between them. CDR3 bases: TGTGCCAGCAGTTGGGACTCTGCCTACGAGCAGTACTTC. Translating it yields CASSWDSAYEQYF.

Concerning this clone: The identical CDR3 is also encoded by other nucleotide sequences in the sample. This chain connects TRBV27 to TRBJ2-7; D uncertain. The CDR3 extends over 13 amino acids. Per germline, CDR1 MNHEY and CDR2 SMNVEV (reference sequence). Trimming stripped 4 bases from V and 4 bases from J, with 11 bases between. CDR3 protein: CASSYGLLYEQYF. Here the CDR3 DNA reads TGTGCCAGCAGTTACGGCTTGTTATACGAGCAGTACTTC.

The chain joins TRBV29-1 to TRBJ2-7; 7 nucleotides line up with TRBD1. With V trimmed by 2 bases and J by 7 bases, 14 bases remained unmatched. CDR1 is SQVTM, CDR2 ANQGSEA, per germline. CDR3 size: 15 residues. The DNA for the CDR3 is TGCAGCGTTGAACGTTCGGACAGGCATTCGGGGGAGCAGTACTTC. This encodes CSVERSDRHSGEQYF.

This sequence joins TRBV4-1 and TRBJ1-6, with D possibly TRBD1 on 5 matching bases. This CDR3 region has 15 residues. The germline gives CDR1 MGHRA, CDR2 YSYEKL. V was trimmed by 4 bases and J by 9 bases, leaving 16 bases between them. The CDR3 nucleotides read TGCGCCAGCAGCCTCGCCAGGGATAGGAGTTCACCCCTCCACTTT. This encodes CASSLARDRSSPLHF.

The V and J genes are TRBV7-8 and TRBJ1-5, with D possibly matching TRBD1 (5 bases). The CDR3 consists of 14 residues. Trimming shortened V by 6 bases and J by 3 bases, and 12 bases separated the two germline ends. Germline V gene sequence: CDR1 SGHVS, CDR2 FQNEAQ. CDR3 in amino acids: CASRREGLNQPQHF. CDR3 sequence (DNA): TGTGCCAGCAGACGGGAGGGGCTCAATCAGCCCCAGCATTTT. The full variable domain, with the rest looked up from reference TRBV7-8 and TRBJ1-5, is GAGVSQSPRYKVAKRGQDVALRCDPISGHVSLFWYQQALGQGPEFLTYFQNEAQLDKSGLPSDRFFAERPEGSVSTLKIQRTQQEDSAVYLCASRREGLNQPQHFGDGTRLSIL.